Below are 9 T cell receptor beta chains sequenced from a single sample in a study of vaccination effects on CD4 cells after COVID-19. No antigen has been assigned to these receptors. After expansion with viral peptide pools in the ViraFEST assay, antigen-specific CD4+ T cells were sequenced. Isolating CD4+ T cells followed approximately 9 days of culture. Two doses of BNT162b2 or mRNA-1273 vaccine were administered to participants. Libraries were prepared by immunoSEQ multiplex PCR; TCRdb keeps only in-frame clonotypes and omits some of them. The sample has around 69,000 clones, roughly 74% seen once; the top ten hold 1.5% to 1.7%. The starting material was CD4+ T cells from PBMCs cultured with HCoV-229E spike peptides, obtained after COVID-19 vaccination. The receptors shown here come from a human donor who received a COVID-19 vaccine.

The chain is built from TRBV3-1 (or the pseudogene TRBV3-2) and TRBJ2-2; TRBD2 might be the D (5 bases). The CDR3 is 14 residues long. CDR1 and CDR2 from the germline V gene are LGHDT and YNNKEL (reference sequence). V was pared by 0 bases and J by 4 bases, with 6 bases between. As DNA, the CDR3 is TGTGCCAGCAGCCAAGAGGCGGGCACCGGGGAGCTGTTTTTT. It codes for CASSQEAGTGELFF.

The J gene is TRBJ1-4, the V gene TRBV4-1, with D unresolved. The germline CDR1 and CDR2 sequences are MGHRA and YSYEKL. V dropped 1 base and J dropped 0 bases, with 9 bases sitting between them. The CDR3 loop spans 16 amino acids. The CDR3 sequence: CASSQGAFATNEKLFF. The CDR3 nucleotides read TGCGCCAGCAGCCAAGGAGCGTTTGCAACTAATGAAAAACTGTTTTTT.

This clone was seen more than once but under ten times. The chain links TRBV5-1 to TRBJ2-1; D uncertain. V was shortened by 0 bases and J by 9 bases, with 4 bases between the two germline ends. CDR3 length: 11 amino acids. In germline, CDR1 is SGHRS, CDR2 YFSETQ. The CDR3 sequence: CASSLGGEQFF. The DNA of the CDR3 is TGCGCCAGCAGCTTGGGGGGTGAGCAGTTCTTC.

This chain links TRBV18 with TRBJ2-1; D gene ambiguous. The germline V gene encodes CDR1 KGHSH and CDR2 LQKENI. The CDR3 length is 11 residues. Trimming cost V 1 base and J 8 bases, with 3 bases left between them. The CDR3 reads CASSPLDEQFF. As DNA, the CDR3 is TGTGCCAGCTCACCACTCGATGAGCAGTTCTTC.

The rearrangement links TRBV2 to TRBJ1-2; 9 nucleotides line up with TRBD1. The CDR3 runs to 15 residues. From germline, CDR1 is SNHLY and CDR2 FYNNEI. With 5 bases clipped from V and 3 bases from J, the junction kept 7 bases outside the gene matches. DNA of the CDR3: TGTGCCAGCAGTAGGCCGACAGGGGGTTACTATGGCTACACCTTC. It translates to CASSRPTGGYYGYTF.

CDR3 in amino acids: CASSSTGGATGELFF. DNA of the CDR3: TGTGCCAGCAGCTCAACAGGGGGCGCGACCGGGGAGCTGTTTTTT. The chain uses TRBV5-4 and TRBJ2-2; 9 nucleotides line up with TRBD1. This CDR3 spans 15 amino acids. After removal of 3 bases from V and 5 bases from J, the junction contained 5 bases not matched to a gene. CDR1 and CDR2 from the germline V gene are SGHNT and YYREEE (reference sequence). Variable domain in full (rest from reference TRBV5-4 and TRBJ2-2): ETGVTQSPTHLIKTRGQQVTLRCSSQSGHNTVSWYQQALGQGPQFIFQYYREEENGRGNFPPRFSGLQFPNYSSELNVNALELDDSALYLCASSSTGGATGELFFGEGSRLTVL.

This rearrangement joins TRBV11-2 to TRBJ2-2; D not resolved. There are 14 residues in the CDR3. Germline values: CDR1 SGHAT, CDR2 FQNNGV. Trimming left V 3 bases short and J 2 bases short, with 7 bases between. The CDR3 DNA reads TGTGCCAGCAGCTTTATAGCTAACACCGGGGAGCTGTTTTTT. Its protein is CASSFIANTGELFF.

This clone was detected a few times. J is TRBJ1-1 and V is TRBV2; D unclear. V shed 8 bases and J shed 6 bases, with 13 bases lying between them. Germline CDR1 and CDR2: SNHLY and FYNNEI. The CDR3 consists of 12 residues. The CDR3 sequence is CASRGDGAEAFF. CDR3 DNA sequence: TGTGCCAGCCGAGGTGATGGGGCTGAAGCTTTCTTT.

About this clone itself: An end of the junction does not agree with germline; a read error may underlie this. This rearrangement joins TRBV19 to TRBJ2-1; TRBD1 aligns across 7 bases. Germline assignment: CDR1 LNHDA and CDR2 SQIVND (reference sequence). The CDR3 contains 17 residues. Written as DNA, the CDR3 is TGCGCCAGTAGTATATTAGGGGGCGTGAGCTCCTACAATGAGCAGTTCTTC. It codes for CASSILGGVSSYNEQFF.